Each of the 25 T cell receptor beta chains below was sequenced from the same sample in a study of cytomegalovirus exposure and HLA in healthy donors. With 60 Vbeta and 13 Jbeta primers, the PCR was carried out. The table came from immunoSEQ multiplex PCR; TCRdb's copy has only in-frame clones and leaves some out. The data contain approximately 110,000 clones, 70% of them singletons. Sequenced sample: PBMCs. These receptors came from a man younger than 45 in good health and CMV-seropositive.

This chain uses TRBV9 with TRBJ2-1; D is unclear. Germline V gene data show CDR1 as SGDLS and CDR2 as YYNGEE. The V gene lost 0 bases and the J gene lost 8 bases, with 6 bases spanning the gap. CDR3 size: 12 residues. The CDR3, as DNA: TGTGCCAGCAGCGTAGTAGAGGATGAGCAGTTCTTC. Protein: CASSVVEDEQFF. Combining the CDR3 with reference TRBV9 and TRBJ2-1 gives the whole variable domain DSGVTQTPKHLITATGQRVTLRCSPRSGDLSVYWYQQSLDQGLQFLIQYYNGEERAKGNILERFSAQQFPDLHSELNLSSLELGDSALYFCASSVVEDEQFFGPGTRLTVL.

V usage is TRBV5-4 and J usage is TRBJ2-7; weak D call: TRBD1 (6 bases). Germline V gene lookup returns CDR1 SGHNT and CDR2 YYREEE (reference sequence). Between the trimmed V and J ends, which lost 2 bases and 2 bases, there was a span of 14 bases. CDR3 length: 15 amino acids. The CDR3 coding sequence is TGTGCCAGCAGCTTCAGAGCCGGGACAACCTACGAGCAGTACTTC. Amino acids: CASSFRAGTTYEQYF.

Concerning this clone itself: One end of the junction does not line up with germline, which may come from a read error. The genes are TRBV19 and TRBJ2-7; 7 positions agree with TRBD1. CDR3 length equals 18 residues. Germline V gene sequence: CDR1 LNHDA, CDR2 SQIVND (reference sequence). The CDR3 spells CASSIHGARTGDSCEQYF. The CDR3 DNA reads TGTGCCAGTAGTATCCACGGTGCTAGGACAGGAGACTCCTGCGAGCAGTACTTC. The full variable domain, with the rest looked up from reference TRBV19 and TRBJ2-7, is DGGITQSPKYLFRKEGQNVTLSCEQNLNHDAMYWYRQDPGQGLRLIYYSQIVNDFQKGDIAEGYSVSREKKESFPLTVTSAQKNPTAFYLCASSIHGARTGDSCEQYFGPGTRLTVT.

This clone appeared once. This chain uses TRBV28 with TRBJ1-3; the D gene is possibly TRBD1 (5 bases). The length of the CDR3 is 16 residues. CDR1 and CDR2 (germline): MDHEN, SYDVKM. V was cut by 3 bases and J by 0 bases, with 12 bases left in between. The CDR3 spells CASSFPGRGSGNTIYF. Here the CDR3 DNA reads TGTGCCAGCAGTTTCCCGGGGAGGGGCTCTGGAAACACCATATATTTT.

The V and J genes are TRBV27 and TRBJ2-7; D is possibly TRBD2 (5 bases). The CDR3 totals 14 residues. Trimming shortened V by 6 bases and J by 0 bases, and 12 bases separated the two germline ends. Germline V gives CDR1 MNHEY, CDR2 SMNVEV (reference sequence). The CDR3 DNA reads as TGTGCCAGCAGCTTCGCCCGGGACTCCTACGAGCAGTACGTC. Translation: CASSFARDSYEQYV.

This clone was seen a few times. The rearrangement uses TRBV18 and TRBJ1-3; TRBD1 matches at 7 bases. Germline CDR1 reads KGHSH; CDR2 reads LQKENI. The junction had 10 bases not matched to a gene; V was cut back by 3 bases and J by 2 bases. There are 17 residues in the CDR3. CDR3 region: CASSPLLTTGPGNTIYF. The CDR3 nucleotides read TGTGCCAGCTCACCCCTCCTAACGACAGGGCCTGGAAACACCATATATTTT.

This clone was picked up a small number of times. CDR3 loop: CASSSNLGGNTEAFF. Here the CDR3 DNA reads TGTGCCAGCAGCTCAAATTTAGGGGGGAACACTGAAGCTTTCTTT. The chain recombines TRBV7-3 with TRBJ1-1; perhaps TRBD1 as D (6 bases). Germline-derived CDR1 and CDR2 are SGHTA and FQGTGA. The V and J ends lost 4 bases and 1 base respectively, with 13 bases between them. This CDR3 is 15 amino acids long. Using reference TRBV7-3 and TRBJ1-1 for the parts outside the CDR3, the full variable domain is GAGVSQTPSNKVTEKGKYVELRCDPISGHTALYWYRQSLGQGPEFLIYFQGTGAADDSGLPNDRFFAVRPEGSVSTLKIQRTERGDSAVYLCASSSNLGGNTEAFFGQGTRLTVV.

The gene calls are TRBV19 and TRBJ2-5; 7 bases align to TRBD1. The DNA end favors TRBJ2-7, so the J call may be wrong. CDR1 is LNHDA, CDR2 SQIVND, per germline (reference sequence). The CDR3 runs 13 residues. CDR3 sequence reads: CASSHAGGYEQYF. For the CDR3, the DNA is TGTGCCAGTAGTCACGCAGGGGGCTACGAGCAGTACTTC.

This chain connects TRBV7-6 to TRBJ2-3; 8 nucleotides align to TRBD2. The J segment lost 0 bases and the V segment lost 6 bases, leaving 11 bases of the junction unmatched. In germline, CDR1 is SGHVS, CDR2 FNYEAQ. The length of the CDR3 is 17 residues. The CDR3 is CASSQAGGLPSTDTQYF. The CDR3 region has the DNA TGTGCCAGCAGTCAGGCGGGGGGTCTCCCTAGCACAGATACGCAGTATTTT.

The rearrangement links TRBV11-3 to TRBJ2-3; 12 nucleotides align to TRBD2. The germline CDR1 and CDR2 sequences are SGHNT and YENEEA. Unmatched junction bases numbered 9, after V lost 2 bases and J lost 6 bases. The CDR3 is made up of 17 amino acids. This CDR3 is CASSLTLAGGPFDTQYF. The DNA for the CDR3 is TGTGCCAGCAGCTTAACGCTAGCGGGAGGGCCTTTTGATACGCAGTATTTT.

The V gene is TRBV9, the J gene TRBJ2-1; TRBD2 matches at 8 bases. J was trimmed by 3 bases and V by 0 bases; bases with no gene match: 2. Germline V CDR1 and CDR2: SGDLS, YYNGEE. The length of the CDR3 is 15 residues. The CDR3 here is CASSVAGLGYNEQFF. The CDR3, as DNA: TGTGCCAGCAGCGTAGCGGGACTAGGCTACAATGAGCAGTTCTTC.

V gene TRBV29-1 combines with J gene TRBJ2-7; 8 bases align to TRBD2. J gave up 5 bases and V 0 bases, and 21 bases lay outside the gene matches. Germline CDR1 reads SQVTM; CDR2 reads ANQGSEA. The CDR3 runs 19 residues. CDR3 residues: CSVEEGSEDTGGRLNEQYV. In DNA, the CDR3 is TGCAGCGTTGAAGAGGGCAGCGAAGATACGGGCGGGAGGCTAAACGAGCAGTACGTC.

The chain recombines TRBV27 with TRBJ2-7; 10 nucleotides line up with TRBD2. This CDR3 region has 14 residues. In germline, CDR1 is MNHEY, CDR2 SMNVEV (reference sequence). With V trimmed by 6 bases and J by 6 bases, 8 bases remained unmatched. The CDR3 sequence is CASSPVGTSVEQYV. In DNA, the CDR3 is TGTGCCAGCAGCCCAGTAGGGACTAGCGTCGAGCAGTACGTC.

The rearrangement joins TRBV5-4 to TRBJ2-1; D unclear. From germline, CDR1 is SGHNT and CDR2 YYREEE (reference sequence). V was pared by 0 bases and J by 4 bases, with 8 bases between. This CDR3 comprises 14 residues. The CDR3 region has the DNA TGTGCCAGCAGCTTGGGAACAGTTTACAATGAGCAGTTCTTC. Encoded protein: CASSLGTVYNEQFF.

The V call is TRBV13, the J call TRBJ2-1; 8 bases are a match to TRBD2. J gave up 4 bases and V 0 bases, and 5 bases lay outside the gene matches. The CDR3 extends over 16 amino acids. Germline loops: CDR1 PRHDT, CDR2 FYEKMQ (reference sequence). The CDR3 here is CASSLGSGSVYNEQFF. The CDR3 DNA sequence: TGTGCCAGCAGCTTAGGGAGCGGGAGCGTTTACAATGAGCAGTTCTTC.

This clone was found a few times. In DNA, the CDR3 is TGTGCCAGTAGTGTCCTAGGTGGGGCGCGGAGCAATCAGCCCCAGCATTTT. It specifies CASSVLGGARSNQPQHF. The chain recombines TRBV19 with TRBJ1-5; weak D call: TRBD1 (5 bases). The germline V gene encodes CDR1 LNHDA and CDR2 SQIVND (reference sequence). Trimming removed 5 bases from V and 1 base from J, with 18 bases in between. CDR3 length: 17 residues.

V usage is TRBV19 and J usage is TRBJ2-1, with D possibly matching TRBD2 (6 bases). With 5 bases removed from V and 6 bases from J, the gap between germline ends came to 14 bases. Germline V gives CDR1 LNHDA, CDR2 SQIVND (reference sequence). The CDR3 spans 14 residues. The CDR3 here is CASSGVGSSNEQFF. The CDR3 coding sequence is TGTGCCAGTAGTGGCGTCGGGAGTTCCAATGAGCAGTTCTTC.

This clone has just a few counts. The rearrangement joins TRBV9 to TRBJ2-1; TRBD2 matches 7 bases. The germline gives CDR1 SGDLS, CDR2 YYNGEE. This CDR3 has 16 amino acids. V lost 4 bases, J lost 9 bases, and 16 bases stayed unmatched. The CDR3 DNA is TGTGCCAGCAGCTCCTACGGGACGCCAAAGCGGGGTGAGCAGTTCTTC. Amino acids: CASSSYGTPKRGEQFF.

The chain is built from TRBV28 and TRBJ1-2; no clear D. In germline, CDR1 is MDHEN, CDR2 SYDVKM. V shed 6 bases and J shed 6 bases, with 14 bases lying between them. This CDR3 spans 13 amino acids. The chain's CDR3 is CASRLNILNGYTF. CDR3 DNA: TGTGCCAGCAGACTGAATATCCTCAATGGCTACACCTTC.

The J gene is TRBJ2-1, the V gene TRBV7-3; tentatively, D is TRBD2 (5 bases). CDR3 length equals 13 residues. The V end lost 5 bases, the J end lost 5 bases, and 10 bases lay between the germline ends. Germline V lookup: CDR1 SGHTA, CDR2 FQGTGA. The DNA for the CDR3 is TGTGCCAGCAGCCGGACTGGAGACAATGAGCAGTTCTTC. This sequence encodes CASSRTGDNEQFF.

The chain links TRBV29-1 to TRBJ2-2, with D tentatively TRBD1 (5 bases). V was shortened by 3 bases and J by 1 base, with 9 bases between the two germline ends. This CDR3 is built from 14 residues. Germline V gene lookup returns CDR1 SQVTM and CDR2 ANQGSEA. The CDR3 DNA reads as TGCAGCGTTGATGGAGACAGGAACACCGGGGAGCTGTTTTTT. The encoded protein is CSVDGDRNTGELFF.

The chain links TRBV11-2 to TRBJ2-3; weak D call: TRBD2 (6 bases). This CDR3 has 15 amino acids. Trimming removed 6 bases from V and 1 base from J, with 14 bases in between. In germline, CDR1 is SGHAT, CDR2 FQNNGV. As DNA, the CDR3 is TGTGCCAGCAGAAATTTGAGACTAGGCACAGATACGCAGTATTTT. It specifies CASRNLRLGTDTQYF.

V and J are TRBV29-1 and TRBJ1-2; the match to TRBD1 covers 7 bases. The germline V gene has CDR1 SQVTM and CDR2 ANQGSEA. The CDR3 contains 12 residues. Trimming at V came to 5 bases and at J to 5 bases, leaving 5 bases not matched to a gene. The CDR3 loop reads CSVNRGDYGYTF. The CDR3 DNA is TGCAGCGTTAACAGGGGAGATTATGGCTACACCTTC.

V usage is TRBV21-1 and J usage is TRBJ2-7; the table's D call TRBD2 went unverified against the DNA. TRBV21-1 is given as a pseudogene. The CDR3 has 17 residues. The CDR3 region is CASSSPRTGTSGSQQYV. CDR3 DNA: TGTGCCAGCAGCTCCCCACGGACAGGGACTAGCGGTTCTCAGCAGTACGTC.

This rearrangement joins TRBV29-1 to TRBJ2-7, with D maybe TRBD2 (5 bases). CDR3 length equals 16 residues. From germline, CDR1 is SQVTM and CDR2 ANQGSEA. V lost 6 bases and J 3 bases, leaving 24 bases between the germline ends. The CDR3 nucleotides read TGCAGCGTCACCTTCCGGGGTTCAACTACCTGCTACGAGCAGTACGTC. Its protein is CSVTFRGSTTCYEQYV.